This T cell receptor beta chain was identified in a study of blood T cell repertoires in COVID-19. Overall study: Samples taken during acute and convalescent COVID-19 were collected in the United States, Italy and Spain. In each case, the material was cDNA or gDNA derived from T cells, B-cell-depleted T cells, or PBMCs.

Per the original data handling: Quantification of nucleated cells was approximated via reference gene primer amplification. Profiling relied on immunoSEQ multiplex PCR, and the TCRdb table lists in-frame clones only, not all of them. V and J calls and clone size follow that table, whereas D and trimming were derived from the DNA. The table has about 280,000 clones, 89% seen once. The V end lost 0 bases, the J end lost 9 bases, and 23 bases lay between the germline ends. CDR3 size: 17 residues. Germline V lookup: CDR1 SGHAT, CDR2 FQNNGV. The receptor was isolated from a man aged 45-60 years with acute or convalescent COVID-19. This chain joins TRBV11-2 and TRBJ1-2; a possible D gene is TRBD1 (6 bases). Sequencing was performed on peripheral blood. The CDR3 protein is CASSLDEGGAWAHRYTF. In DNA, the CDR3 is TGTGCCAGCAGCTTAGATGAGGGGGGGGCTTGGGCCCATCGCTACACCTTC.